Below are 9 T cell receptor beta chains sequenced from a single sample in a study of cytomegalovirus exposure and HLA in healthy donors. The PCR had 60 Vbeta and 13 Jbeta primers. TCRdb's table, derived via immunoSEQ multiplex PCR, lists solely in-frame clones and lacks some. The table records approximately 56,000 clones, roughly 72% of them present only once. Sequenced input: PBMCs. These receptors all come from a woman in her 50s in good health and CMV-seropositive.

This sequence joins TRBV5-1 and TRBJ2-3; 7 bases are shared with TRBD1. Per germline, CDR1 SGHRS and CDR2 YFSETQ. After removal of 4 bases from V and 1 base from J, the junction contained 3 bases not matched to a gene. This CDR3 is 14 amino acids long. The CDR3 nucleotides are TGCGCCAGCAGCCGCGGACAGGGCACAGATACGCAGTATTTT. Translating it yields CASSRGQGTDTQYF.

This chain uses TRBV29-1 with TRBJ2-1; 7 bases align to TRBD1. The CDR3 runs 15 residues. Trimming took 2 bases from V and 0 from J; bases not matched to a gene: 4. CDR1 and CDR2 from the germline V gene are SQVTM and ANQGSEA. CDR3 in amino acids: CSVEWAGGSYNEQFF. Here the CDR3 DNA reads TGCAGCGTTGAATGGGCAGGGGGCTCCTACAATGAGCAGTTCTTC.

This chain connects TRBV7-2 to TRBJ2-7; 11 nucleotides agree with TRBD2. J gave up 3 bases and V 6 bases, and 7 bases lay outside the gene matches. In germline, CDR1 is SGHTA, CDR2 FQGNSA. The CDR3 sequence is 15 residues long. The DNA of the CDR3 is TGTGCCAGCAGAAAAGGACTAGCGGGTGACTACGAGCAGTACTTC. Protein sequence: CASRKGLAGDYEQYF.

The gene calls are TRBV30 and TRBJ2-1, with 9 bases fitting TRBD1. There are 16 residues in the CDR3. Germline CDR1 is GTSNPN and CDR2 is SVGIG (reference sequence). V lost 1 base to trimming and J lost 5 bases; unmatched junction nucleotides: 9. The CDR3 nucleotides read TGTGCCTGGAGTGACCTCGGGACAGGGCACCACAATGAGCAGTTCTTC. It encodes CAWSDLGTGHHNEQFF.

The CDR3 DNA reads TGTGCCACCATCGAGTGGGACAGGGGCGGCGAGACCCAGTACTTC. This gives the protein CATIEWDRGGETQYF. This sequence joins TRBV25-1 and TRBJ2-5; 10 positions match TRBD1. V was clipped by 10 bases and J by 5 bases; unmatched bases: 13. Germline V gene lookup returns CDR1 MGHDK and CDR2 SYGVNS. This CDR3 spans 15 amino acids.

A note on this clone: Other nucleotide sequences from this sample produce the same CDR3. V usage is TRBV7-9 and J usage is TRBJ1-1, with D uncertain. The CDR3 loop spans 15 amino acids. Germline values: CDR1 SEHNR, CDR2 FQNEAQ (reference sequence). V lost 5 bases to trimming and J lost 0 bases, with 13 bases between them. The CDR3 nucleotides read TGTGCCAGCAGCGACGGTTTGGGCATGAACACTGAAGCTTTCTTT. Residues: CASSDGLGMNTEAFF.

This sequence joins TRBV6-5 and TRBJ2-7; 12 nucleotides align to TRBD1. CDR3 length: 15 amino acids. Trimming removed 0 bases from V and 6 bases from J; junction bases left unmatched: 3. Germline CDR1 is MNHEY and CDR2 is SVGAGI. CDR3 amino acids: CASSYSGQGASEQYF. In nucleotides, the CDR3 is TGTGCCAGCAGTTACTCGGGACAGGGGGCATCCGAGCAGTACTTC.

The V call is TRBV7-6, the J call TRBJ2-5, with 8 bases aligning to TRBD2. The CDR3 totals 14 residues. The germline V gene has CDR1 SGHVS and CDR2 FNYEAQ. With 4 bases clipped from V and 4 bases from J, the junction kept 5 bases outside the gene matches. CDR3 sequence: CASSSGLARETQYF. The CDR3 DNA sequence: TGTGCCAGCAGCTCAGGACTAGCCCGAGAGACCCAGTACTTC.

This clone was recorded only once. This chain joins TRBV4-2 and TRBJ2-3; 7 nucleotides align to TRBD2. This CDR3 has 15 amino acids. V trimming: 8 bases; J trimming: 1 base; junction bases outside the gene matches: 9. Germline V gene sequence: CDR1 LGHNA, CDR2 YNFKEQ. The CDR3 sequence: CASSARRGGTDTQYF. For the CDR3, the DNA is TGTGCCAGCTCCGCACGTCGGGGGGGCACAGATACGCAGTATTTT.